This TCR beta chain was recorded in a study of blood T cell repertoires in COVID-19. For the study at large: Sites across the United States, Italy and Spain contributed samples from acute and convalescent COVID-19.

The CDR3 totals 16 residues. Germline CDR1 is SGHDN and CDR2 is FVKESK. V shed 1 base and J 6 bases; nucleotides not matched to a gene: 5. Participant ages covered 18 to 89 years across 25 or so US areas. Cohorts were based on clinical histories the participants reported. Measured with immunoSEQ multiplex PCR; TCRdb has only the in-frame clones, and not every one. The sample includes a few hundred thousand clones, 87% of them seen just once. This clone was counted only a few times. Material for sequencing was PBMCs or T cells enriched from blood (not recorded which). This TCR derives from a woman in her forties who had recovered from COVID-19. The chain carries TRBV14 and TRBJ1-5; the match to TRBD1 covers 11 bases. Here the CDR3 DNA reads TGTGCCAGCAGCCAAGGAGGGGGACAGGGGGGTCAGCCCCAGCATTTT. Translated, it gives CASSQGGGQGGQPQHF.